What follows are 13 T cell receptor beta chains derived from one specimen sequenced in a study of CD4 T cells in relation to SARS-CoV-2 and coronaviruses. Before the COVID-19 pandemic, during about 2010-2019, CD4+ T cells were taken from unexposed donors. CD4+ T cells were isolated from the cells after 10 days of culture. Which antigens these TCRs recognize remains unknown. Some clones are missing from TCRdb's copy, which holds only in-frame ones; the method was immunoSEQ multiplex PCR. The table records more than 25,000 clones, less than 80% of them present only once. The sample consisted of CD4+ T cells from PBMCs, cultured in vitro. The receptors originated from a human donor in good health.

The chain couples TRBV5-1 to TRBJ1-1; D ambiguous. This CDR3 contains 13 residues. Germline CDR1 SGHRS, CDR2 YFSETQ. Trimming stripped 7 bases from V and 5 bases from J, with 15 bases between. CDR3 sequence reads: CASHLRGGTEAFF. The CDR3 coding sequence is TGCGCCAGCCACCTACGAGGAGGAACTGAAGCTTTCTTT.

V usage is TRBV12-3 or TRBV12-4 and J usage is TRBJ1-6; D possibly corresponds to TRBD1 (5 bases). The V end was cut by 5 bases, the J end by 7 bases, with 9 bases between. The CDR3 runs 13 residues. The CDR3 region has the DNA TGTGCCAGCAGTGGGGACGGCAATTCACCCCTCCACTTT. Translation gives CASSGDGNSPLHF.

This chain connects TRBV19 to TRBJ2-1; D possibly matches TRBD1 or TRBD2 (5 bases each). Germline V gene sequence: CDR1 LNHDA, CDR2 SQIVND (reference sequence). V lost 1 base to trimming and J lost 6 bases, with 10 bases between them. CDR3 length: 14 residues. Here the CDR3 DNA reads TGTGCCAGTAGTATAGTGAGGGGAGTCAATGAGCAGTTCTTC. Translated, it gives CASSIVRGVNEQFF.

The chain links TRBV11-3 to TRBJ2-1, with TRBD1 as a possible D gene (6 bases). V gave up 4 bases and J gave up 8 bases, with 15 bases separating them. CDR3 length: 14 amino acids. In germline, CDR1 is SGHNT, CDR2 YENEEA. CDR3 DNA: TGTGCCAGCAGCTCGGGAACAGGGAGTGATGAGCAGTTCTTC. As protein: CASSSGTGSDEQFF.

The chain links TRBV6-5 to TRBJ2-2; D is tentatively TRBD1 or TRBD2 (5 bases each). Trimming cost V 6 bases and J 3 bases, with 11 bases left between them. The length of the CDR3 is 14 residues. CDR1 and CDR2 from the germline V gene are MNHEY and SVGAGI. The CDR3 is CASRGTADTGELFF. The CDR3, as DNA: TGTGCCAGCAGGGGGACGGCGGACACCGGGGAGCTGTTTTTT.

The DNA of the CDR3 is TGTGCCAGCACCCCGAGGAGCGGGGGGAACACCGGGGAGCTGTTTTTT. Its protein is CASTPRSGGNTGELFF. J is TRBJ2-2 and V is TRBV11-2; 8 nucleotides line up with TRBD2. V shed 7 bases and J 1 base; nucleotides not matched to a gene: 8. CDR3 length: 16 amino acids. The germline V gene encodes CDR1 SGHAT and CDR2 FQNNGV.

The V call is TRBV7-9, the J call TRBJ2-7, with D possibly TRBD1 on 6 matching bases. Trimming shortened V by 3 bases and J by 6 bases, and 12 bases separated the two germline ends. The CDR3 extends over 13 amino acids. Germline values: CDR1 SEHNR, CDR2 FQNEAQ (reference sequence). In DNA, the CDR3 is TGTGCCAGCAGCTTCGAACAGGGCGGCGAGCAGTACTTC. Protein sequence: CASSFEQGGEQYF. Looking up the rest from reference TRBV7-9 and TRBJ2-7 gives the full variable domain: DTGVSQNPRHKITKRGQNVTFRCDPISEHNRLYWYRQTLGQGPEFLTYFQNEAQLEKSRLLSDRFSAERPKGSFSTLEIQRTEQGDSAMYLCASSFEQGGEQYFGPGTRLTVT.

J is TRBJ1-2 and V is TRBV19, with no clear D. The CDR3 has 13 residues. Trimming shortened V by 6 bases and J by 8 bases, and 16 bases separated the two germline ends. The V gene's germline CDR1 is LNHDA and CDR2 SQIVND (reference sequence). CDR3 residues: CASREAAGEGYTF. In DNA, the CDR3 is TGTGCCAGTAGAGAGGCGGCGGGTGAGGGCTACACCTTC.

The rearrangement uses TRBV5-6 and TRBJ2-2; 9 bases agree with TRBD1. Trimming at V came to 4 bases and at J to 4 bases, leaving 14 bases not matched to a gene. Germline values: CDR1 SGHDT, CDR2 YYEEEE. The CDR3 sequence is 18 residues long. The CDR3: CASSPINRGRLSTGELFF. DNA for the CDR3: TGTGCCAGCAGCCCGATTAACAGGGGGCGTCTCTCCACCGGGGAGCTGTTTTTT.

V gene TRBV29-1 combines with J gene TRBJ2-5, with 9 bases aligning to TRBD2. V was clipped by 3 bases and J by 5 bases; unmatched bases: 13. The germline V gene has CDR1 SQVTM and CDR2 ANQGSEA. The CDR3 contains 16 residues. The CDR3 DNA follows: TGCAGCGTTGACGGTCTAGCGGGACGAAGGACGGAGACCCAGTACTTC. Protein sequence: CSVDGLAGRRTETQYF. Drawing the rest from reference TRBV29-1 and TRBJ2-5, the complete variable domain is SAVISQKPSRDICQRGTSLTIQCQVDSQVTMMFWYRQQPGQSLTLIATANQGSEATYESGFVIDKFPISRPNLTFSTLTVSNMSPEDSSIYLCSVDGLAGRRTETQYFGPGTRLLVL.

This chain uses TRBV5-1 with TRBJ2-1; 10 bases are a match to TRBD2. Trimming removed 2 bases from V and 3 bases from J; junction bases left unmatched: 11. The V gene's germline CDR1 is SGHRS and CDR2 YFSETQ. The CDR3 sequence is 18 residues long. CDR3 bases: TGCGCCAGCAGCTTCCAGACCCTTACTAGCGGGATCTACAATGAGCAGTTCTTC. Its translation: CASSFQTLTSGIYNEQFF.

The chain recombines TRBV13 with TRBJ2-1; TRBD2 matches 11 bases. The CDR3 consists of 20 residues. With 5 bases clipped from V and 6 bases from J, the junction kept 21 bases outside the gene matches. Looked up from germline, CDR1 is PRHDT and CDR2 is FYEKMQ (reference sequence). The CDR3 here is CASSPPRTLAGGPPSNEQFF. DNA for the CDR3: TGTGCCAGCAGCCCGCCCCGAACTCTAGCGGGAGGCCCCCCCTCCAATGAGCAGTTCTTC.

The chain joins TRBV9 to TRBJ1-2; D call uncertain. Deletions cut 0 bases from V and 8 bases from J, with 11 bases between. Germline V gives CDR1 SGDLS, CDR2 YYNGEE. CDR3 length equals 13 residues. The CDR3 sequence is CASSVDGARGYTF. The CDR3 DNA sequence: TGTGCCAGCAGCGTAGATGGAGCTAGGGGCTACACCTTC.